This paragraph reports one TCR beta chain. Antigen: not known. TCRdb's table, derived via immunoSEQ multiplex PCR, lists solely in-frame clones and lacks some. The profile shows approximately 530,000 clones, approximately 95% of them singletons. The sample comes from a study of shared clonotypes between healthy human individuals. For the study at large: Donors consisted of a couple of women and a few men between 18 and 49.

Study findings and constraints: Represented diversity (both genetic and exposure-history) was limited by the small number of donors. Several donors shared around 5% of their naive CD4 clonotypes. Specimens sampled were limited to blood, with tissue repertoires likely differing.

The specimen sequenced was naive CD4+ T cells sorted from blood. Subset denoted: CD45RA+ positively selected. The receptor's source is a woman in her thirties in good health.

CDR3 coding DNA: TGTGCCAGCAGCTTAGCAGGGGGGCCCTACGAGCAGTACTTC. It is translated as CASSLAGGPYEQYF. V and J are TRBV7-2 and TRBJ2-7; D possibly uses TRBD1 or TRBD2 (6 bases each). Deletions cut 0 bases from V and 2 bases from J, with 8 bases between. The CDR3 has 14 residues. CDR1 and CDR2 from the germline V gene are SGHTA and FQGNSA. Looking up the rest from reference TRBV7-2 and TRBJ2-7 gives the full variable domain: GAGVSQSPSNKVTEKGKDVELRCDPISGHTALYWYRQSLGQGLEFLIYFQGNSAPDKSGLPSDRFSAERTGGSVSTLTIQRTQQEDSAVYLCASSLAGGPYEQYFGPGTRLTVT.